This paragraph reports one T cell receptor beta chain. Its antigen is currently unknown. These data originate in a study of early T cells in non-severe SARS-CoV-2 infection. Study-level background: The authors sequenced bulk RNA from unsorted whole blood, leaving chains unpaired. Study observations and caveats: Anti-spike CD8 specificities were favored by VDJdb matching, whose results missed private and CD4 specificities.

Individual cDNA molecules each received unique molecular identifiers attached to them. One entry per CDR3 protein, called by TCRdb with MiXCR from the 5' RACE reads. Among about 99,000 distinct CDR3 sequences listed, approximately 15% were seen once. The source material was whole blood. This TCR derives from an adult who was a healthcare worker with PCR-confirmed SARS-CoV-2 infection or an uninfected control (not recorded which).

DNA of the CDR3: TGTGCCAGCAGCCACGGACAGGGAGCCGGGGCGTTCTATGGCTACACCTTC. Protein sequence: CASSHGQGAGAFYGYTF. The rearrangement uses TRBV14 and TRBJ1-2; 8 positions match TRBD1. CDR1 and CDR2 from the germline V gene are SGHDN and FVKESK. CDR3 length: 17 residues. The V segment lost 3 bases and the J segment 4 bases; nucleotides outside the gene matches: 13.